The 30 T cell receptor beta chains in this list originate from one sample, sequenced in a study of cytomegalovirus exposure and HLA in healthy donors. PCR amplification relied on 60 Vbeta primers (plus 13 Jbeta primers). Measured with immunoSEQ multiplex PCR; TCRdb has only the in-frame clones, and not every one. The repertoire consists of about 170,000 clones, with around 80% occurring once and the leading ten covering 1.2%. Sequences were obtained from PBMCs. The receptors derive from a boy between 2 and 10 years old in good health and CMV-seronegative.

The chain links TRBV5-4 to TRBJ2-1; TRBD2 matches 12 bases. Germline V gives CDR1 SGHNT, CDR2 YYREEE (reference sequence). V shed 0 bases, J shed 10 bases, and the junction held 8 bases outside the gene matches. This CDR3 region has 16 residues. The CDR3 loop reads CASSLGLAGGLGEQFF. DNA of the CDR3: TGTGCCAGCAGCTTGGGCCTAGCGGGGGGGCTCGGGGAGCAGTTCTTC.

This clone was seen just once. The chain uses TRBV5-4 and TRBJ2-3, with D perhaps TRBD2 (5 bases). The germline V gene has CDR1 SGHNT and CDR2 YYREEE (reference sequence). The CDR3 contains 15 residues. V dropped 0 bases and J dropped 3 bases, with 11 bases sitting between them. CDR3 nucleotide sequence: TGTGCCAGCAGCTTGGAGGCGGGTCCTACAGATACGCAGTATTTT. It translates to CASSLEAGPTDTQYF.

This clone was seen only a few times. The J gene is TRBJ1-1, the V gene TRBV27, with a possible D match to TRBD1 (6 bases). Germline CDR1 is MNHEY and CDR2 is SMNVEV (reference sequence). Trimming pared 3 bases from V and 7 bases from J, leaving 12 bases between. The CDR3 loop spans 13 amino acids. CDR3 loop: CASSFRQELEAFF. Here the CDR3 DNA reads TGTGCCAGCAGTTTTAGACAGGAACTTGAAGCTTTCTTT.

The chain couples TRBV6-5 to TRBJ1-4; tentatively, D is TRBD1 (6 bases). Germline CDR1 MNHEY, CDR2 SVGAGI. V lost 0 bases to trimming and J lost 7 bases, with 15 bases between them. The CDR3 covers 16 residues. CDR3 in DNA: TGTGCCAGCAGTTACTCCTCGACAGGCGGGAGTGAAAAACTGTTTTTT. Translating it yields CASSYSSTGGSEKLFF.

This clone came up once. This chain links TRBV6-1 with TRBJ2-1; possibly TRBD1 for D (6 bases). V was trimmed by 4 bases and J by 2 bases, leaving 6 bases between them. CDR3 size: 13 residues. The germline V gene encodes CDR1 MNHNS and CDR2 SASEGT. CDR3 loop: CASSGTAYNEQFF. DNA for the CDR3: TGTGCCAGCAGTGGGACAGCCTACAATGAGCAGTTCTTC.

This chain connects TRBV9 to TRBJ1-3, with 10 nucleotides matching TRBD1. Trimming took 5 bases from V and 1 from J; bases not matched to a gene: 6. This CDR3 region has 16 residues. CDR1 is SGDLS and CDR2 is YYNGEE in the germline V gene. The DNA of the CDR3 is TGTGCCAGCAGTCCAAGACAGGGGGCGTCTGGAAACACCATATATTTT. It codes for CASSPRQGASGNTIYF.

The sample holds one count of this clone. The gene calls are TRBV14 and TRBJ1-3; D is uncertain. V shed 1 base and J shed 6 bases, with 7 bases lying between them. CDR1 and CDR2 (germline): SGHDN, FVKESK. This CDR3 spans 13 amino acids. This CDR3 is CASSQGWPNTIYF. DNA for the CDR3: TGTGCCAGCAGCCAAGGGTGGCCAAACACCATATATTTT.

This chain uses TRBV7-6 with TRBJ1-6; 9 bases are a match to TRBD1. The CDR3 has 16 amino acids. The germline CDR1 and CDR2 sequences are SGHVS and FNYEAQ. The V gene end was trimmed by 4 bases and the J gene end by 6 bases; junction bases not matched to a gene: 7. In DNA, the CDR3 is TGTGCCAGCAGCTCGGGACAGGGAGGGGGTAATTCACCCCTCCACTTT. Translating it yields CASSSGQGGGNSPLHF.

The genes are TRBV7-9 and TRBJ1-1, with D possibly TRBD1 on 6 matching bases. The CDR3 spans 14 residues. Trimming removed 2 bases at V and 0 bases at J, with 7 bases between. From germline, CDR1 is SEHNR and CDR2 FQNEAQ (reference sequence). CDR3 bases: TGTGCCAGCAGCTTAAGACAGGTGAACACTGAAGCTTTCTTT. It is translated as CASSLRQVNTEAFF.

The chain recombines TRBV6-5 with TRBJ1-2; TRBD1 might be the D (6 bases). Trimming removed 5 bases from V and 5 bases from J, with 12 bases in between. Germline loops: CDR1 MNHEY, CDR2 SVGAGI. The CDR3 totals 13 residues. The CDR3 sequence: CASSTGFKYGYTF. DNA of the CDR3: TGTGCCAGCAGTACAGGGTTTAAGTATGGCTACACCTTC.

The chain is built from TRBV29-1 and TRBJ1-4; possibly TRBD1 for D (5 bases). The CDR3 runs 13 residues. Trimming pared 3 bases from V and 0 bases from J, leaving 5 bases between. From germline, CDR1 is SQVTM and CDR2 ANQGSEA. CDR3: CSVETATNEKLFF. For the CDR3, the DNA is TGCAGCGTTGAGACAGCAACTAATGAAAAACTGTTTTTT.

This rearrangement joins TRBV6-5 to TRBJ2-7, with 11 nucleotides matching TRBD2. The CDR3 contains 16 residues. V was pared by 0 bases and J by 3 bases, with 4 bases of the junction left unmatched. Per germline, CDR1 MNHEY and CDR2 SVGAGI. The CDR3 region is CASSYSILAGVYEQYF. The CDR3 nucleotides are TGTGCCAGCAGTTACTCGATACTAGCGGGAGTCTACGAGCAGTACTTC.

The chain links TRBV14 to TRBJ1-1; D is possibly TRBD1 (5 bases). V gave up 3 bases and J gave up 7 bases, with 9 bases separating them. Germline CDR1 and CDR2: SGHDN and FVKESK. The CDR3 has 12 residues. The CDR3 sequence is CASSQAGFEAFF. The CDR3, as DNA: TGTGCCAGCAGCCAGGCAGGGTTTGAAGCTTTCTTT.

As DNA, the CDR3 is TGTGCCAGCAGCCTACCATGGACAGGGGAAGAGACCCAGTACTTC. This gives the protein CASSLPWTGEETQYF. The chain couples TRBV7-9 to TRBJ2-5; TRBD1 matches 9 bases. V was clipped by 5 bases and J by 3 bases; unmatched bases: 7. This CDR3 has 15 amino acids. CDR1 is SEHNR, CDR2 FQNEAQ, per germline (reference sequence).

About this clone: An end of the junction does not agree with germline; a read error may underlie this. The genes are TRBV7-9 and TRBJ2-6, with 12 bases lining up with TRBD2. The CDR3 is made up of 16 amino acids. CDR1 and CDR2 (germline): SEHNR, FQNEAQ (reference sequence). The CDR3 loop reads CASSLAGGPGANVLTF. CDR3 DNA sequence: TGTGCCAGCAGCCTAGCGGGGGGGCCTGGGGCCAACGTCCTGACTTTC.

The chain joins TRBV6-5 to TRBJ2-2; tentatively, D is TRBD1 (8 bases). Germline values: CDR1 MNHEY, CDR2 SVGAGI. The germline V and J ends were trimmed by 4 bases and 1 base, with 13 bases remaining between them. This CDR3 contains 16 residues. The CDR3 loop is CASSSSGTGNTGELFF. The CDR3 coding sequence is TGTGCCAGCAGTTCAAGCGGGACAGGGAACACCGGGGAGCTGTTTTTT.

This clone was seen a handful of times. V is TRBV6-5 and J is TRBJ2-2; 11 bases agree with TRBD2. CDR1 is MNHEY and CDR2 is SVGAGI in the germline V gene. Losses at the gene ends were 4 bases for V and 12 bases for J; bases not matched to a gene: 4. The CDR3 totals 13 residues. DNA of the CDR3: TGTGCCAGCAGTTTCACTAGCGGGAGTCAGCTGTTTTTT. Protein: CASSFTSGSQLFF.

This clone was seen only a few times. J is TRBJ2-2 and V is TRBV27; 8 bases fit TRBD2. CDR1 and CDR2 from the germline V gene are MNHEY and SMNVEV (reference sequence). Losses at the gene ends were 5 bases for V and 2 bases for J; bases not matched to a gene: 13. CDR3 length: 18 residues. The CDR3 loop reads CASSPLGEAGANTGELFF. CDR3 DNA sequence: TGTGCCAGCAGTCCGCTCGGGGAAGCGGGGGCTAACACCGGGGAGCTGTTTTTT.

The chain couples TRBV7-2 to TRBJ2-5; D not resolved. The germline gives CDR1 SGHTA, CDR2 FQGNSA. The CDR3 runs 15 residues. Trimming left V 6 bases short and J 5 bases short, with 19 bases between. The CDR3 sequence is CASSPPFEPEETQYF. The CDR3 region has the DNA TGTGCCAGCAGTCCCCCTTTTGAGCCGGAGGAGACCCAGTACTTC.

This chain uses TRBV2 with TRBJ1-1, with 8 bases lining up with TRBD1. CDR1 and CDR2 (germline): SNHLY, FYNNEI. The V segment lost 7 bases and the J segment 4 bases; nucleotides outside the gene matches: 11. The length of the CDR3 is 15 residues. The CDR3 region is CASTTSTGALTEAFF. As DNA, the CDR3 is TGTGCCAGCACTACGTCGACAGGGGCGCTCACTGAAGCTTTCTTT.

In this sample, this clone turned up a few times. The chain joins TRBV15 to TRBJ1-2, with D unclear. The V end lost 0 bases, the J end lost 4 bases, and 15 bases lay between the germline ends. Germline CDR1 and CDR2: LNHNV and YYDKDF (reference sequence). This CDR3 region has 16 residues. The DNA of the CDR3 is TGTGCCACCAGCAGAGATAATGCAGGAGGCCGCTATGGCTACACCTTC. Encoded protein: CATSRDNAGGRYGYTF.

The genes are TRBV18 and TRBJ2-1, with 11 bases lining up with TRBD2. The CDR3 has 16 amino acids. Germline lookup yields CDR1 KGHSH and CDR2 LQKENI. J gave up 0 bases and V 5 bases, and 3 bases lay outside the gene matches. In DNA form, the CDR3 reads TGTGCCAGCTCAACCGGACTAGCGGGCTCCTACAATGAGCAGTTCTTC. Protein product: CASSTGLAGSYNEQFF.

The rearrangement uses TRBV27 and TRBJ1-1; 10 bases map to TRBD1. Germline V gene lookup returns CDR1 MNHEY and CDR2 SMNVEV (reference sequence). The CDR3 runs to 17 residues. J gave up 3 bases and V 4 bases, and 11 bases lay outside the gene matches. CDR3 loop: CASSSGQGMGAYTEAFF. Written as DNA, the CDR3 is TGTGCCAGCAGTTCGGGACAGGGGATGGGTGCGTACACTGAAGCTTTCTTT.

The sample holds one count of this clone. This CDR3 reads CAWSGQGATEAFF. CDR3 DNA sequence: TGTGCCTGGAGTGGACAGGGAGCGACTGAAGCTTTCTTT. The chain links TRBV30 to TRBJ1-1; 7 nucleotides align to TRBD1. The CDR3 contains 13 residues. Germline V gene sequence: CDR1 GTSNPN, CDR2 SVGIG (reference sequence). V lost 1 base and J lost 5; bases outside the gene matches: 4.

This chain joins TRBV13 and TRBJ2-1, with D perhaps TRBD1 (8 bases). With 5 bases removed from V and 7 bases from J, the gap between germline ends came to 15 bases. Looked up from germline, CDR1 is PRHDT and CDR2 is FYEKMQ (reference sequence). This CDR3 comprises 14 residues. The CDR3 nucleotides read TGTGCCAGCAGCCCCTACAGGGGGGGGAATGAGCAGTTCTTC. Protein: CASSPYRGGNEQFF.

The chain joins TRBV13 to TRBJ2-5; 9 nucleotides align to TRBD2. CDR3 length equals 15 residues. With V trimmed by 5 bases and J by 2 bases, 6 bases remained unmatched. Per the germline V gene, CDR1 is PRHDT and CDR2 is FYEKMQ (reference sequence). The DNA for the CDR3 is TGTGCCAGCAGCAACAGCGGGGGGCCTCAAGAGACCCAGTACTTC. Translating gives CASSNSGGPQETQYF. Using reference TRBV13 and TRBJ2-5 for the parts outside the CDR3, the full variable domain is AAGVIQSPRHLIKEKRETATLKCYPIPRHDTVYWYQQGPGQDPQFLISFYEKMQSDKGSIPDRFSAQQFSDYHSELNMSSLELGDSALYFCASSNSGGPQETQYFGPGTRLLVL.

The chain combines TRBV5-4 with TRBJ2-1; 10 bases agree with TRBD2. This CDR3 contains 15 residues. Germline-derived CDR1 and CDR2 are SGHNT and YYREEE (reference sequence). V shed 0 bases and J 8 bases; nucleotides not matched to a gene: 5. DNA for the CDR3: TGTGCCAGCAGCTTGGGGCTAGCGGGAGTCGATGAGCAGTTCTTC. It translates to CASSLGLAGVDEQFF.

CDR3 protein: CASSYSISLPYEQYF. In DNA form, the CDR3 reads TGTGCCAGCAGTTACTCGATAAGTCTACCCTACGAGCAGTACTTC. The rearrangement uses TRBV6-5 and TRBJ2-7; D gene unclear. Germline V CDR1 and CDR2: MNHEY, SVGAGI. There are 15 residues in the CDR3. V shed 0 bases and J shed 2 bases, with 11 bases lying between them.

This clone was detected once. The rearrangement links TRBV9 to TRBJ1-1, with TRBD1 matching over 9 bases. After removal of 4 bases from V and 11 bases from J, the junction contained 27 bases not matched to a gene. The CDR3 has 19 residues. Germline V gene sequence: CDR1 SGDLS, CDR2 YYNGEE. The CDR3: CASSPFVIISGTGRLGAFF. CDR3 nucleotide sequence: TGTGCCAGCAGCCCCTTTGTTATTATATCCGGGACAGGGAGGCTAGGTGCTTTCTTT. The full variable domain, rest sourced from reference TRBV9 and TRBJ1-1, is DSGVTQTPKHLITATGQRVTLRCSPRSGDLSVYWYQQSLDQGLQFLIQYYNGEERAKGNILERFSAQQFPDLHSELNLSSLELGDSALYFCASSPFVIISGTGRLGAFFGQGTRLTVV.

This chain links TRBV29-1 with TRBJ2-2; 9 nucleotides line up with TRBD1. V lost 5 bases and J lost 6; bases outside the gene matches: 7. The CDR3 runs 14 residues. Germline V gene lookup returns CDR1 SQVTM and CDR2 ANQGSEA. The CDR3 sequence: CSVNNRQGAGELFF. The CDR3 DNA sequence: TGCAGCGTTAATAACAGACAGGGGGCCGGGGAGCTGTTTTTT.